Here is one TCR beta chain with its context. The antigen is not known. These data originate in a study of long-term antiretroviral therapy in people with HIV. Survey-level immunoSEQ v3.0 assays were run. Sequencing set out to capture about 40,000-55,000 T-cell genomes per sample. The method was immunoSEQ multiplex PCR; TCRdb's version includes in-frame clones alone and lacks a portion of them. Of approximately 17,000 clones listed, about four fifths are singletons. In germline, CDR1 is LNHDA, CDR2 SQIVND (reference sequence). This CDR3 comprises 13 residues. The V end lost 3 bases, the J end lost 5 bases, and 8 bases lay between the germline ends. Broader study findings: Dominance of pre-ART expanded clones persisted, fluctuating and often declining after ART.

Specimen: unsorted PBMCs, collected 0.6 years after starting antiretroviral therapy. The chain uses TRBV19 and TRBJ2-1; unclear D gene. The TCR comes from a woman under 30 with HIV. In DNA, the CDR3 is TGTGCCAGTAGTATTAACGCCCACAATGAGCAGTTCTTC. It codes for CASSINAHNEQFF.